This TCR beta chain comes out of a study of shared clonotypes between healthy human individuals. Naive CD8 populations comprised CD45RO-negative cells positively selected for CCR7, excluding terminally differentiated effector memory CD45RA+ cells. Repertoires were generated with immunoSEQ multiplex PCR, while TCRdb's copy carries only in-frame clones and drops some. Here the sample spans approximately 2,000,000 clones, about 93% being singletons. Only one count was recorded for this clone. This sequence was found in a man aged 18 to 29 in good health. Some clones in this sample may be carry-over from other donors' samples. The sequenced material came from naive CD8+ T cells from PBMCs.

The CDR3 bases are TGTGCCAGCAGCCAGGGCGCAAGGCACCCTACCTATGGCTACACCTTC. This codes for CASSQGARHPTYGYTF. The chain links TRBV4-2 to TRBJ1-2; D is unresolved. Germline V gene sequence: CDR1 LGHNA, CDR2 YNFKEQ. The ends were cut back, 3 bases at V and 4 bases at J, with 18 bases in the middle. This CDR3 contains 16 residues.